The rows below give T cell receptor beta chains drawn from one sample of a study of cytomegalovirus exposure and HLA in healthy donors. Repertoires were generated with immunoSEQ multiplex PCR, while TCRdb's copy carries only in-frame clones and drops some. The sample includes about 150,000 clones, 50% to 75% of them seen just once. Material: PBMCs. The receptors here all came from a woman aged 55-75 years in good health and CMV-seropositive. The CDR3 runs from the conserved cysteine through the conserved F or W. The order of the fields is D gene, clone size, V gene, J gene, CDR3 protein, CDR3 DNA. The D gene is left open where the match is weak. Size is stated for part of the rows, as once, few or many counts, or as a class when the clone is expanded.

D gene: TRBD2; clone size: NA; V gene: TRBV2; J gene: TRBJ2-7; CDR3 protein: CASSGYSGMEYF; CDR3 DNA: TGTGCCAGCAGTGGGTACAGCGGGATGGAGTACTTC
D gene: NA; clone size: few; V gene: TRBV19; J gene: TRBJ2-7; CDR3 protein: CASQTGFGAYEQYF; CDR3 DNA: TGTGCCAGTCAAACGGGATTTGGGGCCTACGAGCAGTACTTC
D gene: TRBD2; clone size: NA; V gene: TRBV9; J gene: TRBJ2-5; CDR3 protein: CASSVGSGRETQYF; CDR3 DNA: TGTGCCAGCAGCGTAGGTAGCGGGAGGGAGACCCAGTACTTC
D gene: NA; clone size: few; V gene: TRBV5-1; J gene: TRBJ1-4; CDR3 protein: CASSLTLTGFEKLFF; CDR3 DNA: TGCGCCAGCAGCTTGACCCTTACCGGGTTTGAAAAACTGTTTTTT
D gene: NA; clone size: NA; V gene: TRBV7-8; J gene: TRBJ1-4; CDR3 protein: CASSLGGFQVFF; CDR3 DNA: TGTGCCAGCAGCTTAGGCGGGTTCCAAGTGTTTTTT
D gene: NA; clone size: NA; V gene: TRBV4-3; J gene: TRBJ2-6; CDR3 protein: CASSQAELRGQVSGANVLTF; CDR3 DNA: TGCGCCAGCAGCCAAGCCGAGCTGCGGGGCCAGGTCTCTGGGGCCAACGTCCTGACTTTC
D gene: NA; clone size: NA; V gene: TRBV27; J gene: TRBJ2-7; CDR3 protein: CASSFGYEQYF; CDR3 DNA: TGTGCCAGCAGTTTCGGCTACGAGCAGTACTTC
D gene: TRBD2; clone size: NA; V gene: TRBV5-1; J gene: TRBJ2-2; CDR3 protein: CASSLRSGRLNTGELFF; CDR3 DNA: TGCGCCAGCAGCTTGCGTAGCGGGAGATTAAACACCGGGGAGCTGTTTTTT
D gene: TRBD2; clone size: NA; V gene: TRBV2; J gene: TRBJ2-3; CDR3 protein: CASSGRTRTDTQYF; CDR3 DNA: TGTGCCAGCAGCGGCAGGACTAGGACAGATACGCAGTATTTT
D gene: TRBD2; clone size: NA; V gene: TRBV5-1; J gene: TRBJ2-1; CDR3 protein: CASSLGPLAGVYNEQFF; CDR3 DNA: TGCGCCAGCAGCTTGGGGCCGCTAGCGGGGGTGTACAATGAGCAGTTCTTC
D gene: TRBD1; clone size: NA; V gene: TRBV7-8; J gene: TRBJ2-2; CDR3 protein: CASSSQTGYTGELFF; CDR3 DNA: TGTGCCAGCAGCTCCCAGACAGGGTACACCGGGGAGCTGTTTTTT
D gene: NA; clone size: few; V gene: TRBV4-1; J gene: TRBJ2-7; CDR3 protein: CASSPDRRGLEQYF; CDR3 DNA: TGCGCCAGCAGCCCGGACCGCCGCGGGCTCGAGCAGTACTTC
D gene: NA; clone size: NA; V gene: TRBV9; J gene: TRBJ2-5; CDR3 protein: CASSGGGEETQYF; CDR3 DNA: TGTGCCAGCAGCGGCGGTGGGGAGGAGACCCAGTACTTC
D gene: NA; clone size: few; V gene: TRBV28; J gene: TRBJ1-2; CDR3 protein: CASSYLKSNYGYTF; CDR3 DNA: TGTGCCAGCAGCTACCTTAAATCTAACTATGGCTACACCTTC
D gene: TRBD1; clone size: NA; V gene: TRBV15; J gene: TRBJ1-1; CDR3 protein: CATSRDRRDTEAFF; CDR3 DNA: TGTGCCACCAGCAGGGACAGGAGAGACACTGAAGCTTTCTTT
D gene: TRBD2; clone size: NA; V gene: TRBV7-9; J gene: TRBJ2-1; CDR3 protein: CASSWIAGLSSYNEQFF; CDR3 DNA: TGTGCCAGCAGCTGGATAGCGGGTTTAAGCTCCTACAATGAGCAGTTCTTC
D gene: NA; clone size: few; V gene: TRBV9; J gene: TRBJ2-1; CDR3 protein: CASSVTGESYNEQFF; CDR3 DNA: TGTGCCAGCAGCGTCACGGGAGAGTCCTACAATGAGCAGTTCTTC
D gene: NA; clone size: once; V gene: TRBV4-2; J gene: TRBJ2-1; CDR3 protein: CASTLTVASSYNEQFF; CDR3 DNA: TGTGCCAGCACCCTCACTGTAGCTAGCTCCTACAATGAGCAGTTCTTC
D gene: TRBD1; clone size: few; V gene: TRBV6-1; J gene: TRBJ1-1; CDR3 protein: CASPSRDRGQEAFF; CDR3 DNA: TGTGCCAGCCCGTCGCGGGACAGGGGGCAAGAAGCTTTCTTT
D gene: TRBD1; clone size: NA; V gene: TRBV19; J gene: TRBJ1-1; CDR3 protein: CASSTLGTVEAFF; CDR3 DNA: TGTGCCAGTAGTACTCTCGGGACAGTGGAGGCTTTCTTT
D gene: TRBD1; clone size: NA; V gene: TRBV5-4; J gene: TRBJ2-7; CDR3 protein: CASSTGETYEQYF; CDR3 DNA: TGTGCCAGCAGCACAGGGGAAACCTACGAGCAGTACTTC
D gene: TRBD2; clone size: few; V gene: TRBV27; J gene: TRBJ2-7; CDR3 protein: CASSLGGYEQYF; CDR3 DNA: TGTGCCAGCAGTTTGGGGGGGTACGAGCAGTACTTC
D gene: TRBD2; clone size: medium-sized; V gene: TRBV6-1; J gene: TRBJ2-5; CDR3 protein: CASSEEGRLAGVETQYF; CDR3 DNA: TGTGCCAGCAGTGAAGAGGGCAGACTAGCGGGAGTGGAGACCCAGTACTTC
D gene: TRBD2; clone size: NA; V gene: TRBV27; J gene: TRBJ2-7; CDR3 protein: CASSLRGGSYEQYF; CDR3 DNA: TGTGCCAGCAGTCTCCGCGGGGGCTCCTACGAGCAGTACTTC
D gene: NA; clone size: few; V gene: TRBV14; J gene: TRBJ2-2; CDR3 protein: CASSQAGAGELFF; CDR3 DNA: TGTGCCAGCAGCCAAGCGGGAGCCGGGGAGCTGTTTTTT
D gene: TRBD1; clone size: NA; V gene: TRBV18; J gene: TRBJ1-5; CDR3 protein: CASSQTGLRGTQHF; CDR3 DNA: TGTGCCAGCTCACAGACAGGGCTCCGGGGGACCCAGCATTTT
D gene: TRBD2; clone size: NA; V gene: TRBV4-3; J gene: TRBJ2-1; CDR3 protein: CASSQDTSGRLYEQFF; CDR3 DNA: TGCGCCAGCAGCCAAGATACCAGCGGGAGGTTGTATGAGCAGTTCTTC
D gene: TRBD1; clone size: NA; V gene: TRBV7-2; J gene: TRBJ2-7; CDR3 protein: CASSTPDRGHDEQYF; CDR3 DNA: TGTGCCAGCAGCACGCCTGACAGGGGGCACGACGAGCAGTACTTC
D gene: NA; clone size: NA; V gene: TRBV29-1; J gene: TRBJ2-5; CDR3 protein: CSVEMGGTQYF; CDR3 DNA: TGCAGCGTGGAAATGGGGGGGACCCAGTACTTC
D gene: TRBD2; clone size: few; V gene: TRBV9; J gene: TRBJ2-7; CDR3 protein: CASSPSGTSGAYEQYF; CDR3 DNA: TGTGCCAGCAGCCCCTCCGGGACTAGCGGAGCATACGAGCAGTACTTC
D gene: TRBD1; clone size: few; V gene: TRBV15; J gene: TRBJ2-1; CDR3 protein: CATSRGGTVRNEQFF; CDR3 DNA: TGTGCCACCAGCAGAGGTGGGACAGTGCGCAATGAGCAGTTCTTC
D gene: NA; clone size: NA; V gene: TRBV10-1; J gene: TRBJ1-1; CDR3 protein: CASSPSIGRGTEAFF; CDR3 DNA: TGCGCCAGCAGCCCAAGCATTGGGAGAGGGACTGAAGCTTTCTTT
D gene: NA; clone size: NA; V gene: TRBV7-2; J gene: TRBJ1-5; CDR3 protein: CASSPGQPGQPQHF; CDR3 DNA: TGTGCCAGCAGCCCAGGACAGCCCGGGCAGCCCCAGCATTTT
D gene: NA; clone size: few; V gene: TRBV30; J gene: TRBJ1-5; CDR3 protein: CAWSGGGQPQHF; CDR3 DNA: TGTGCCTGGAGTGGGGGGGGTCAGCCCCAGCATTTT